This entry lists 25 T cell receptor beta chains sequenced from one sample in a study of T cell responses to AZD1222 COVID-19 vaccine. Measured with immunoSEQ multiplex PCR; TCRdb has only the in-frame clones, and not every one. The top ten hold 1.3% of the sample, which has roughly 28,000 clones, around 90% seen once. The sequencing used peripheral blood, collected on day 0 of AZD1222 vaccination. These receptor sequences come from an adult in good health.

The rearrangement joins TRBV20-1 to TRBJ1-2, with 7 bases that match TRBD1. CDR1 and CDR2 from the germline V gene are DFQATT and SNEGSKA (reference sequence). J was trimmed by 4 bases and V by 3 bases; bases with no gene match: 17. The CDR3 loop spans 17 amino acids. CDR3: CSASTQGGGLVTYGYTF. Here the CDR3 DNA reads TGCAGTGCTAGTACCCAGGGGGGAGGGTTGGTTACCTATGGCTACACCTTC.

V gene TRBV5-1 combines with J gene TRBJ1-3; D call uncertain. From germline, CDR1 is SGHRS and CDR2 YFSETQ. The germline V and J ends were trimmed by 3 bases and 2 bases, with 6 bases remaining between them. CDR3 length: 13 residues. DNA of the CDR3: TGCGCCAGCAGCTCAAGGGCTGGAAACACCATATATTTT. Its protein product is CASSSRAGNTIYF.

The chain couples TRBV15 to TRBJ2-1, with 15 bases that match TRBD2. The ends lost 0 bases at V and 14 bases at J; junction bases unmatched: 8. Germline V lookup: CDR1 LNHNV, CDR2 YYDKDF (reference sequence). The CDR3 contains 16 residues. CDR3 region: CATSRDTGTSGRKKFF. The CDR3 DNA reads as TGTGCCACCAGCAGAGATACCGGGACTAGCGGGAGGAAAAAGTTCTTC.

The CDR3 protein is CASRWTGAGNTIYF. The CDR3 region has the DNA TGTGCCAGCAGGTGGACAGGGGCCGGAAACACCATATATTTT. V and J are TRBV7-9 and TRBJ1-3; 9 bases map to TRBD1. The CDR3 runs 14 residues. The ends lost 6 bases at V and 4 bases at J; junction bases unmatched: 4. Looked up from germline, CDR1 is SEHNR and CDR2 is FQNEAQ (reference sequence).

The chain joins TRBV27 to TRBJ1-6; no clear D. Trimming took off 4 bases at V and 5 bases at J, with 6 bases between the two ends. The CDR3 length is 13 residues. The V gene's germline CDR1 is MNHEY and CDR2 SMNVEV (reference sequence). The CDR3 DNA reads as TGTGCCAGCAGTTCACTCCATAATTCACCCCTCCACTTT. It is translated as CASSSLHNSPLHF.

This chain connects TRBV6-5 to TRBJ2-7; tentatively, D is TRBD1 or TRBD2 (5 bases each). Deletions cut 10 bases from V and 7 bases from J, with 23 bases between. CDR3 length equals 14 residues. The V gene's germline CDR1 is MNHEY and CDR2 SVGAGI. The CDR3 nucleotides read TGTGCCACCGCAACCCCGGGGCTTAAACCGGAGCAGTACTTC. It specifies CATATPGLKPEQYF.

The chain recombines TRBV4-1 with TRBJ1-1; D uncertain. Trimming removed 0 bases at V and 13 bases at J, with 12 bases between. Germline assignment: CDR1 MGHRA and CDR2 YSYEKL. CDR3 size: 12 residues. This CDR3 reads CASSQDDGWGFF. DNA for the CDR3: TGCGCCAGCAGCCAAGACGACGGATGGGGTTTCTTT.

The J gene is TRBJ1-2, the V gene TRBV4-3; 9 nucleotides line up with TRBD1. After removal of 4 bases from V and 5 bases from J, the junction contained 20 bases not matched to a gene. CDR1 LGHNA and CDR2 YSLEER come from the germline V gene. The CDR3 has 19 residues. The DNA for the CDR3 is TGCGCCAGCAGCCCACAAGGACAGGGGAAGGTTTTCGCTCCGTATGGCTACACCTTC. This gives the protein CASSPQGQGKVFAPYGYTF.

The chain employs TRBV2 and TRBJ2-5; D gene uncertain. CDR3 size: 11 residues. Trimming pared 4 bases from V and 4 bases from J, leaving 4 bases between. Germline V CDR1 and CDR2: SNHLY, FYNNEI. This CDR3 is CASSGGETQYF. The CDR3 bases are TGTGCCAGCAGTGGCGGAGAGACCCAGTACTTC.

The chain joins TRBV6-5 to TRBJ2-1; 9 positions match TRBD2. The CDR3 covers 16 residues. The germline V gene has CDR1 MNHEY and CDR2 SVGAGI. V trimming: 0 bases; J trimming: 3 bases; junction bases outside the gene matches: 3. The CDR3 sequence is CASSYSSSGSYNEQFF. The CDR3 DNA follows: TGTGCCAGCAGTTACTCGAGTAGCGGGAGCTACAATGAGCAGTTCTTC.

CDR3 protein: CASSQGSAGEQYF. The CDR3 DNA follows: TGTGCCAGCAGCCAGGGCTCAGCAGGGGAGCAGTACTTC. The chain is built from TRBV3-1 (or the pseudogene TRBV3-2) and TRBJ2-7, with D perhaps matching TRBD1 (5 bases). With 3 bases removed from V and 7 bases from J, the gap between germline ends came to 13 bases. The CDR3 is 13 amino acids. Germline V gene lookup returns CDR1 LGHDT and CDR2 YNNKEL (reference sequence).

The V gene is TRBV30, the J gene TRBJ1-2; 8 bases fit TRBD1. The CDR3 contains 13 residues. V gave up 2 bases and J gave up 2 bases; unmatched junction bases: 1. CDR1 and CDR2 (germline): GTSNPN, SVGIG (reference sequence). CDR3 DNA: TGTGCCTGGAGTCCAGGGGGCAACTATGGCTACACCTTC. Its translation: CAWSPGGNYGYTF. Full variable domain (outside the CDR3, taken from reference TRBV30 and TRBJ1-2): SQTIHQWPATLVQPVGSPLSLECTVEGTSNPNLYWYRQAAGRGLQLLFYSVGIGQISSEVPQNLSASRPQDRQFILSSKKLLLSDSGFYLCAWSPGGNYGYTFGSGTRLTVV.

This sequence joins TRBV1 and TRBJ1-1. TRBV1 is classified as a pseudogene. The CDR3 runs to 17 residues. The CDR3 coding sequence is TGCACCAGCAGCCAGAGCCTAGGGATACAGAGGAACACTGAAGCTTTCTTT. Protein product: CTSSQSLGIQRNTEAFF.

This rearrangement joins TRBV11-1 to TRBJ1-6, with unresolved D. CDR1 is SGHAT, CDR2 FQDESV, per germline (reference sequence). V lost 1 base and J 8 bases, leaving 6 bases between the germline ends. The length of the CDR3 is 13 residues. The CDR3 DNA reads TGTGCCAGCAGCTTAGAGGGATATTCACCCCTCCACTTT. Translation gives CASSLEGYSPLHF.

The gene calls are TRBV19 and TRBJ2-1; the D call may be TRBD1 or TRBD2 (5 bases each). CDR3 length: 14 amino acids. V was clipped by 4 bases and J by 6 bases, with 13 bases between them. Per the germline V gene, CDR1 is LNHDA and CDR2 is SQIVND (reference sequence). DNA for the CDR3: TGTGCCAGTAGTACAACGGGACGGCTCAATGAGCAGTTCTTC. This codes for CASSTTGRLNEQFF.

This clone was detected only once. The rearrangement links TRBV11-2 to TRBJ1-4; unclear D gene. Trimming stripped 9 bases from V and 0 bases from J, with 8 bases between. In germline, CDR1 is SGHAT, CDR2 FQNNGV. The CDR3 contains 13 residues. CDR3 sequence: CASSTPTNEKLFF. As DNA, the CDR3 is TGTGCCAGTTCGACACCAACTAATGAAAAACTGTTTTTT.

With regard to this clone: A read error may produce the germline difference seen at one junction end. V is TRBV28 and J is TRBJ2-7; TRBD1 matches at 9 bases. The CDR3 covers 15 residues. Germline V gene lookup returns CDR1 MDHEN and CDR2 SYDVKM. CDR3 residues: CASSLSGTGYYRGGF. The CDR3 DNA is TGTGCCAGCAGTTTATCTGGGACAGGGTATTACCGAGGAGGCTTC.

This sequence joins TRBV6-1 and TRBJ2-3; 15 bases match TRBD2. This CDR3 spans 17 amino acids. Trimming cost V 3 bases and J 2 bases; bases outside gene matches: 3. Germline V gene data show CDR1 as MNHNS and CDR2 as SASEGT. CDR3: CASSDGLAGGLTDTQYF. The CDR3 nucleotides read TGTGCCAGCAGTGACGGACTAGCGGGAGGGCTCACAGATACGCAGTATTTT.

The V gene is TRBV20-1, the J gene TRBJ2-5, with D unresolved. Per the germline V gene, CDR1 is DFQATT and CDR2 is SNEGSKA (reference sequence). The CDR3 covers 11 residues. Trimming took off 1 base at V and 5 bases at J, with 5 bases between the two ends. Here the CDR3 reads CSARVLETQYF. The DNA of the CDR3 is TGCAGTGCTAGAGTTTTGGAGACCCAGTACTTC.

The genes are TRBV6-1 and TRBJ2-7, with 7 bases aligning to TRBD1. Germline assignment: CDR1 MNHNS and CDR2 SASEGT. The J segment lost 4 bases and the V segment lost 3 bases, leaving 6 bases of the junction unmatched. The CDR3 has 14 residues. The CDR3 coding sequence is TGTGCCAGCAGTGAGTCGAGGGGGCCGTACGAGCAGTACTTC. It codes for CASSESRGPYEQYF.

V usage is TRBV5-1 and J usage is TRBJ2-5, with D unresolved. Deletions cut 4 bases from V and 2 bases from J, with 3 bases between. Germline CDR1 and CDR2: SGHRS and YFSETQ. The CDR3 totals 11 residues. CDR3 protein: CASSAQETQYF. The CDR3 DNA follows: TGCGCCAGCAGCGCGCAAGAGACCCAGTACTTC.

This chain joins TRBV2 and TRBJ1-4, with D tentatively TRBD1 (5 bases). V gave up 3 bases and J gave up 3 bases, with 8 bases separating them. From germline, CDR1 is SNHLY and CDR2 FYNNEI. The CDR3 sequence is 14 residues long. CDR3 sequence reads: CASSDQGANEKLFF. CDR3 nucleotides: TGTGCCAGCAGTGATCAGGGCGCTAATGAAAAACTGTTTTTT. The variable domain in full, with the rest retrieved from reference TRBV2 and TRBJ1-4, is EPEVTQTPSHQVTQMGQEVILRCVPISNHLYFYWYRQILGQKVEFLVSFYNNEISEKSEIFDDQFSVERPDGSNFTLKIRSTKLEDSAMYFCASSDQGANEKLFFGSGTQLSVL.

V gene TRBV18 combines with J gene TRBJ1-2; D ambiguous. The germline V gene encodes CDR1 KGHSH and CDR2 LQKENI. The CDR3 is 15 residues long. The V end lost 5 bases, the J end lost 0 bases, and 13 bases lay between the germline ends. The CDR3 sequence is CASSTTETANYGYTF. CDR3 in DNA: TGTGCCAGCTCAACGACCGAAACCGCTAACTATGGCTACACCTTC.

V and J are TRBV4-1 and TRBJ2-5; tentatively, D is TRBD2 (6 bases). The CDR3 loop spans 12 amino acids. Germline loops: CDR1 MGHRA, CDR2 YSYEKL. V was shortened by 5 bases and J by 5 bases, with 9 bases between the two germline ends. The CDR3 DNA sequence: TGCGCCAGCAGCAGGCGGGACGAGACCCAGTACTTC. Encoded protein: CASSRRDETQYF.

CDR3 nucleotide sequence: TGTGCCAGCAGCAAAAAGACAGGGGCCGACTACGAGCAGTACTTC. Translating gives CASSKKTGADYEQYF. The chain carries TRBV7-9 and TRBJ2-7, with TRBD1 matching 8 bases. CDR3 size: 15 residues. CDR1 and CDR2 from the germline V gene are SEHNR and FQNEAQ (reference sequence). J was trimmed by 3 bases and V by 5 bases; bases with no gene match: 9.